This TCR beta chain was observed in a study of blood T cell repertoires in COVID-19. About the research overall: Researchers got acute and convalescent COVID-19 samples from the United States, Italy and Spain. Sources were T cells, B-cell-depleted T cells, or PBMCs; the material itself was cDNA or gDNA.

Trimming removed 0 bases from V and 4 bases from J, with 10 bases in between. The germline V gene has CDR1 SGHDT and CDR2 YYEEEE. The CDR3 is 14 residues long. In the source study's methods: The assay estimated nucleated cells by amplifying reference gene primers. Method: immunoSEQ multiplex PCR; TCRdb's copy keeps in-frame clones and lacks some. That table supplies the V and J calls and clone size; D and trimming were determined from the DNA. Among 130,000 to 150,000 clones, about 79% were seen once, and the ten largest hold around 3.1%. This clonotype was sampled from a woman older than 75 with acute or convalescent COVID-19. The chain couples TRBV5-6 to TRBJ1-2; D is unclear. The sequencing input was peripheral blood. CDR3 in amino acids: CASSLGQAVYGYTF. The CDR3 DNA follows: TGTGCCAGCAGCTTGGGGCAGGCCGTCTATGGCTACACCTTC.